This T cell receptor (beta chain) was captured in a study of blood T cell repertoires in COVID-19. Study as a whole: Donors in the United States, Italy and Spain gave samples during acute or convalescent COVID-19. T cells, B-cell-depleted T cells, or PBMCs supplied cDNA or gDNA.

Original handling: Quantification of nucleated cells was approximated via reference gene primer amplification. Measured with immunoSEQ multiplex PCR; TCRdb has only the in-frame clones, and not every one. V, J and clone size are those of that table, while D and trimming were read from the DNA. This table holds approximately 89,000 clones, approximately 78% found once. The CDR3 runs 15 residues. Germline CDR1 is GTSNPN and CDR2 is SVGIG (reference sequence). V trimming: 8 bases; J trimming: 7 bases; junction bases outside the gene matches: 17. This receptor was taken from a human donor in a cohort sampled during active COVID-19. The sequenced sample consisted of peripheral blood. V is TRBV30 and J is TRBJ1-5; 7 positions match TRBD1. This CDR3 is CARPTGTVVGQPQHF. The CDR3, as DNA: TGTGCCCGGCCGACAGGGACGGTGGTAGGGCAGCCCCAGCATTTT.